This T cell receptor (beta chain) was identified in a study of blood T cell repertoires in COVID-19. The overall study: The United States, Italy and Spain provided the acute and convalescent COVID-19 samples. T cells, B-cell-depleted T cells, or PBMCs supplied cDNA or gDNA.

Clones were read by immunoSEQ multiplex PCR, and TCRdb kept only the in-frame ones, dropping some. The table lists hundreds of thousands of clones, around 86% of them singletons. Trimming cost V 3 bases and J 8 bases; bases outside gene matches: 8. The CDR3 has 14 residues. Germline-derived CDR1 and CDR2 are SGHNT and YYREEE (reference sequence). The rearrangement joins TRBV5-4 to TRBJ2-4; 7 nucleotides agree with TRBD1. Specimen: peripheral blood. This clonotype originated in a woman aged 50 to 60 with COVID-19, enrolled during active disease. The chain's CDR3 is CASSSEGQGDIQYF. The CDR3 region has the DNA TGTGCCAGCAGCTCTGAGGGTCAGGGGGACATTCAGTACTTC.